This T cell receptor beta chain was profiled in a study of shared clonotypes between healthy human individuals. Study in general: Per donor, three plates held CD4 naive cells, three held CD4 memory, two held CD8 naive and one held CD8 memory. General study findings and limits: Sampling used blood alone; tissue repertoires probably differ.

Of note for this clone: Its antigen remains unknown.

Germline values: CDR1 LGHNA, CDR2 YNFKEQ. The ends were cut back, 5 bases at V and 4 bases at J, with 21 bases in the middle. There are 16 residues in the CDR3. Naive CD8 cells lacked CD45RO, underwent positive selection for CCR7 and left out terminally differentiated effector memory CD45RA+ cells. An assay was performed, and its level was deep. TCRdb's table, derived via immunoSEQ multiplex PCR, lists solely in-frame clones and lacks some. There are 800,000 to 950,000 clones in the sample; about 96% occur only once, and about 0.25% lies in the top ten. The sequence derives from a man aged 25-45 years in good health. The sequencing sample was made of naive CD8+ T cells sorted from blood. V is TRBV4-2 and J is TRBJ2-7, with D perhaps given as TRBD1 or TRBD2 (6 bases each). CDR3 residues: CASSEGVAVAAYEQYF. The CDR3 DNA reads TGTGCCAGCAGCGAGGGGGTAGCGGTAGCGGCTTACGAGCAGTACTTC.